Listed below are T cell receptor beta chains from one sample, sequenced in a study of CD8+ T cells in alopecia areata. Assay: immunoSEQ multiplex PCR; the TCRdb copy retains only in-frame clones and omits some. The sample carries a few hundred thousand clones, approximately 60% recorded once. Sequencing was performed on CD8+ T cells sorted from blood. These TCRs come from a human donor in good health. CDR3s include the opening cysteine and the closing phenylalanine or tryptophan. The D gene is left open where the match is weak. Clone size appears in some rows only: once, few, many, or a class for an expanded clone.

CDR3nt | CDR3aa | v_gene | d_gene | j_gene | abundance
TGCGCCAGCAGCTTGACAGGGGGAGCCTACGAGCAGTACTTC | CASSLTGGAYEQYF | TRBV5-1 | TRBD1 | TRBJ2-7 | few
TGCAGCGTTGCGGGTCTAGCGGGGGGCAATCTCTACAATGAGCAGTTCTTC | CSVAGLAGGNLYNEQFF | TRBV29-1 | TRBD2 | TRBJ2-1 | NA
TGTGCCAGCGGGACAGGGGCCTATGGCTACACCTTC | CASGTGAYGYTF | TRBV25-1 | TRBD1 | TRBJ1-2 | NA
TGTGCCAGCAGTGAATGGAGAGGAGGGCCCGGGGAGCTGTTTTTT | CASSEWRGGPGELFF | TRBV25-1 | NA | TRBJ2-2 | NA
TGTGCCAGCGGGACAGCCCAAGAGACCCAGTACTTC | CASGTAQETQYF | TRBV2 | TRBD1 | TRBJ2-5 | few
TGTGCCAGCAGCCCCCCCTCGGCTTCAGATACGCAGTATTTT | CASSPPSASDTQYF | TRBV5-6 | NA | TRBJ2-3 | few
TGTGCCAGCAGGGGCAGGACAGGGGGCTATGGCTACACCTTC | CASRGRTGGYGYTF | TRBV27 | TRBD1 | TRBJ1-2 | NA
TGTGCCAGCAGTGAACAGGCTAATGAAAAACTGTTTTTT | CASSEQANEKLFF | TRBV2 | NA | TRBJ1-4 | few
TGTGCCAGCAGCGCAGAATCCGGGACTAGACCCTTCGCGACAGATACGCAGTATTTT | CASSAESGTRPFATDTQYF | TRBV5-6 | TRBD2 | TRBJ2-3 | NA
TGTGCCAGCCTTGAGTTAGGTCAAGAGACCCAGTACTTC | CASLELGQETQYF | TRBV28 | NA | TRBJ2-5 | NA
TGCGCCAGCAGCCCGATAGGTAGCGGGGGGGAACCCAATGAGCAGTTCTTC | CASSPIGSGGEPNEQFF | TRBV4-1 | TRBD2 | TRBJ2-1 | NA
TGCAGCGTTGGGGATTCCTACGAGCAGTACTTC | CSVGDSYEQYF | TRBV29-1 | NA | TRBJ2-7 | few
TGCAGCGTCCCCGGGCTGAACACTGAAGCTTTCTTT | CSVPGLNTEAFF | TRBV29-1 | NA | TRBJ1-1 | few
TGCACCAGCAGCCAAGATGACAAAAATGAGCAGTTCTTC | CTSSQDDKNEQFF | TRBV1 | NA | TRBJ2-1 | few
TGTGCCAGCAGCCCGGGACAGGGTGTGAATCAGCCCCAGCATTTT | CASSPGQGVNQPQHF | TRBV7-6 | TRBD1 | TRBJ1-5 | NA
TGTGCCAGTAGTAACCCTGGCCTAGCGGGGTACAATGAGCAGTTCTTC | CASSNPGLAGYNEQFF | TRBV19 | TRBD2 | TRBJ2-1 | few
TGTGCCTGGGTCTCGGGACAGGGGAACTATGGCTACACCTTC | CAWVSGQGNYGYTF | TRBV30 | TRBD1 | TRBJ1-2 | once
TGTGCCAGCAGTGTCGGCGGGACCGGGTTGGAGACCCAGTACTTC | CASSVGGTGLETQYF | TRBV2 | NA | TRBJ2-5 | NA
TGTGCCAGCAGTTTATCCGGACTAGCGGCGAACACCGGGGAGCTGTTTTTT | CASSLSGLAANTGELFF | TRBV27 | TRBD2 | TRBJ2-2 | few
TGTGCCACATCCGGGACTCCCAATGAGCAGTTCTTC | CATSGTPNEQFF | TRBV10-3 | NA | TRBJ2-1 | NA
TGCGCCAGCAGCCAAGTTCCTGCCTTCTACAATGAGCAGTTCTTC | CASSQVPAFYNEQFF | TRBV4-1 | NA | TRBJ2-1 | NA
TGCGCCAGCAGCCAAGAAGGGGGACTAGCTGGTGAGACCCAGTACTTC | CASSQEGGLAGETQYF | TRBV4-1 | TRBD2 | TRBJ2-5 | NA
TGTGCCAGCAGCTTGGCGGGGGGTGGTAACGAGCAGTACTTC | CASSLAGGGNEQYF | TRBV7-9 | TRBD2 | TRBJ2-7 | NA
TGTGCCAGCAGTTACTCCCCGACAGTCTCCTACGAGCAGTACTTC | CASSYSPTVSYEQYF | TRBV6-6 | NA | TRBJ2-7 | NA
TGCAGCGACTTGCGGGGGGATTACAATGAGCAGTTCTTC | CSDLRGDYNEQFF | TRBV29-1 | TRBD2 | TRBJ2-1 | few
TGCGCCAGCCCTTTAGAGTACTTC | CASPLEYF | TRBV23-1 | NA | TRBJ2-4 | few
TGTGCCAGCAGCTTTGCCTCGGGCACTGAAGCTTTCTTT | CASSFASGTEAFF | TRBV7-9 | NA | TRBJ1-1 | few
TGCGCCAGCAGCCCGACTAGCGGGGCCTACAATGAGCAGTTCTTC | CASSPTSGAYNEQFF | TRBV4-1 | TRBD2 | TRBJ2-1 | few
TGTGCCAGCAGCCCGTCCCGGGCAGCCGAGCAGTACTTC | CASSPSRAAEQYF | TRBV7-9 | NA | TRBJ2-7 | NA
TGCAGCGTTGAGGGACTGAGCTACGAGCAGTACTTC | CSVEGLSYEQYF | TRBV29-1 | NA | TRBJ2-7 | NA
TGTGCCTGGACAGGGGTCGCAGATCCTAATTTTTCTGGGGCCAACGTCCTGACTTTC | CAWTGVADPNFSGANVLTF | TRBV30 | NA | TRBJ2-6 | NA
TGTGCCTGGAGTGTACCCACCGGGGAGCTGTTTTTT | CAWSVPTGELFF | TRBV30 | NA | TRBJ2-2 | NA
TGTGCCAGCAGCCCGCAAGCAGGGGGGGAAAGGGATACGCAGTATTTT | CASSPQAGGERDTQYF | TRBV7-6 | NA | TRBJ2-3 | NA
TGTGCCAGCAGCTCCCCCCGACAGGGCCATGGCTACACCTTC | CASSSPRQGHGYTF | TRBV7-9 | TRBD1 | TRBJ1-2 | once
TGTGCCAGCAGCTTGGGGGCAGGGCCCTATAGCAATCAGCCCCAGCATTTT | CASSLGAGPYSNQPQHF | TRBV7-4 | NA | TRBJ1-5 | NA
TGCAGCGTTGGTATAGGGATCGGCAATCAGCCCCAGCATTTT | CSVGIGIGNQPQHF | TRBV29-1 | NA | TRBJ1-5 | few
TGTGCCTGGAGTGTATTCGGGGGGACTGAAGCTTTCTTT | CAWSVFGGTEAFF | TRBV30 | NA | TRBJ1-1 | NA
TGCGCCAGCAGCCAATACGTTTCGTACGAGCAGTACTTC | CASSQYVSYEQYF | TRBV4-1 | NA | TRBJ2-7 | NA
TGTGCCTGGAGTGAATACTCTGGGGCCAACGTCCTGACTTTC | CAWSEYSGANVLTF | TRBV30 | NA | TRBJ2-6 | NA
TGTGCCAGCAGTGCAGCGGGGGGGAGCACAGATACGCAGTATTTT | CASSAAGGSTDTQYF | TRBV9 | TRBD2 | TRBJ2-3 | NA
TGTGCCAGCAGCTCCCAGGGGGGGAGAAGTGAAAAACTGTTTTTT | CASSSQGGRSEKLFF | TRBV13 | TRBD1 | TRBJ1-4 | NA
TGTGCCAGCAGCCTCACCCCACAGGGGGCGCGGGGCAATGAGCAGTTCTTC | CASSLTPQGARGNEQFF | TRBV7-8 | TRBD1 | TRBJ2-1 | few
TGCGCCAGCAGCGCGGTCCGTTCCGTGAACACTGAAGCTTTCTTT | CASSAVRSVNTEAFF | TRBV5-1 | NA | TRBJ1-1 | few
TGTGCCAGCAGCTTAGGTTTCCAGGGCGGTGGCTACACCTTC | CASSLGFQGGGYTF | TRBV7-9 | NA | TRBJ1-2 | NA
TGTGCCAGCAGCTTAGAGGGACAGGGGAGCTATGGCTACACCTTC | CASSLEGQGSYGYTF | TRBV7-9 | TRBD1 | TRBJ1-2 | NA
TGTGCCAGCAGCGTAGGAACAAACACTGAAGCTTTCTTT | CASSVGTNTEAFF | TRBV9 | NA | TRBJ1-1 | few
TGTGCCAGCAGTGAATGGGCAGGCCTCCCCTATGGCTACACCTTC | CASSEWAGLPYGYTF | TRBV25-1 | NA | TRBJ1-2 | NA
TGTGCCAGCAGCTTGTATCCTGGGTCCAGGGGAAGTGAGCAGTACTTC | CASSLYPGSRGSEQYF | TRBV5-6 | NA | TRBJ2-7 | many
TGTGCCAGCAGCGTACAATCGGGTATGAACACTGAAGCTTTCTTT | CASSVQSGMNTEAFF | TRBV9 | NA | TRBJ1-1 | NA
TGCGCCAGCAGCCAAGGACCGGGGAACAATGAGCAGTTCTTC | CASSQGPGNNEQFF | TRBV4-1 | NA | TRBJ2-1 | NA